This T cell receptor (beta chain) stems from a study of blood T cell repertoires in COVID-19. Using immunoSEQ multiplex PCR, the repertoire was profiled, and TCRdb retains in-frame clones only, with some absent. In the table there are approximately 140,000 clones, more than 75% of which are singletons. The CDR3 is made up of 14 amino acids. Losses at the gene ends were 5 bases for V and 2 bases for J; bases not matched to a gene: 0. Looked up from germline, CDR1 is MNHNY and CDR2 is SVGAGI (reference sequence). V and J are TRBV6-6 and TRBJ1-3, with 10 bases fitting TRBD1. This sequence originates from a man between 65 and 85 years old with acute or convalescent COVID-19. Specimen: peripheral blood. CDR3 in DNA: TGTGCCAGCAGTGGACAGGGGGCTGGAAACACCATATATTTT. This translates into CASSGQGAGNTIYF.